The 32 T cell receptor beta chains presented below share a single source sample, sequenced in a study of CD8+CD57+ T cells in acquired aplastic anemia. Template material for TCR beta VDJ and CDR3 profiling consisted of genomic DNA. TCRdb itself ran the reads through MiXCR, one entry per CDR3 protein. The sample has 150,000 to 200,000 distinct CDR3 sequences, around three fifths seen once. Sample: sorted CD4+, CD8+, or CD8+CD57+ T cells (not recorded which) from PBMCs. All receptors derive from a human donor with severe aplastic anemia or a healthy control (not recorded which).

This chain uses TRBV19 with TRBJ2-7; TRBD2 might be the D (6 bases). The CDR3 spans 14 residues. Germline assignment: CDR1 LNHDA and CDR2 SQIVND (reference sequence). Trimming took off 7 bases at V and 9 bases at J, with 22 bases between the two ends. CDR3 residues: CASTTGLDGGWQYF. CDR3 DNA sequence: TGTGCCAGTACCACGGGACTCGACGGGGGATGGCAGTACTTC.

This clonotype was detected ten times or more. The chain carries TRBV12-3 or TRBV12-4 and TRBJ2-7; maybe TRBD1 (5 bases). V lost 3 bases to trimming and J lost 2 bases, with 11 bases between them. The CDR3 extends over 14 amino acids. CDR3 region: CASSFRQIPYEQYF. The DNA for the CDR3 is TGTGCCAGCAGTTTTAGACAGATACCCTACGAGCAGTACTTC.

V usage is TRBV7-2 and J usage is TRBJ2-7, with 7 bases aligning to TRBD1. CDR1 is SGHTA and CDR2 is FQGNSA in the germline V gene. The CDR3 extends over 15 amino acids. After removal of 3 bases from V and 4 bases from J, the junction contained 9 bases not matched to a gene. CDR3 sequence: CASSFRRDRLYEQYF. The DNA of the CDR3 is TGTGCCAGCAGCTTCCGCCGGGACAGACTTTACGAGCAGTACTTC.

The genes are TRBV7-9 and TRBJ1-1, with TRBD1 identical over 9 bases. Germline CDR1 and CDR2: SEHNR and FQNEAQ (reference sequence). V lost 5 bases, J lost 1 base, and 5 bases stayed unmatched. The CDR3 extends over 15 amino acids. DNA of the CDR3: TGTGCCAGCAGCCCGGGACAGGGCCCGAACACTGAAGCTTTCTTT. It codes for CASSPGQGPNTEAFF.

Comments on this clonotype: One end of the junction is discordant with germline, which a read error may explain. This chain links TRBV20-1 with TRBJ1-5, with a weak D call TRBD1 (6 bases). The V gene's germline CDR1 is DFQATT and CDR2 SNEGSKA (reference sequence). This CDR3 region has 13 residues. The DNA of the CDR3 is TGCATTGCTGAGGGGGGATCGGGGCAGCCCCAGCATTTT. It codes for CIAEGGSGQPQHF.

The CDR3, as DNA: TGTGCCAGCTCACCACCGTCAGGCTTTGATCAGCCCCAGCATTTT. Its protein product is CASSPPSGFDQPQHF. The rearrangement uses TRBV18 and TRBJ1-5; no firm D call. The CDR3 covers 15 residues. Trimming stripped 0 bases from V and 5 bases from J, with 11 bases between. The germline V gene has CDR1 KGHSH and CDR2 LQKENI.

This clonotype was observed a few times. The V and J genes are TRBV15 and TRBJ2-7; 8 nucleotides align to TRBD1. This CDR3 is 14 amino acids long. Germline CDR1 is LNHNV and CDR2 is YYDKDF (reference sequence). The V and J ends lost 5 bases and 7 bases, in that order; junction bases with no gene match: 10. CDR3 coding DNA: TGTGCCACCAGCTTGCGATCGACAGGGGCGGAGCAGTACTTC. Translation gives CATSLRSTGAEQYF.

This clonotype was seen ten or more times. The CDR3 loop is CASSFYLAGGYNEEQFF. CDR3 DNA: TGTGCCAGCAGCTTCTACCTAGCGGGGGGGTACAATGAGGAGCAGTTCTTC. This chain uses TRBV7-9 with TRBJ2-1; 12 nucleotides align to TRBD2. The ends lost 3 bases at V and 10 bases at J; junction bases unmatched: 13. Germline values: CDR1 SEHNR, CDR2 FQNEAQ (reference sequence). This CDR3 is built from 17 residues.

The chain links TRBV10-3 to TRBJ1-6; 7 bases are a match to TRBD1. The length of the CDR3 is 13 residues. Germline trimming cut 10 bases from V and 8 bases from J; bases unmatched to any gene: 8. Germline V gives CDR1 ENHRY, CDR2 SYGVKD. The CDR3 loop is CASRDSKDSPLHF. The DNA of the CDR3 is TGTGCCAGCAGGGACAGCAAAGATTCACCCCTCCACTTT.

V gene TRBV10-3 combines with J gene TRBJ2-7; no definite D call. CDR1 ENHRY and CDR2 SYGVKD come from the germline V gene. V was shortened by 3 bases and J by 4 bases, with 7 bases between the two germline ends. This CDR3 has 12 amino acids. The CDR3 nucleotides read TGTGCCATCAGTGATAAAAGATACGAGCAGTACTTC. It encodes CAISDKRYEQYF.

The J gene is TRBJ2-1, the V gene TRBV7-2; TRBD2 aligns across 10 bases. The germline V gene has CDR1 SGHTA and CDR2 FQGNSA. With 5 bases clipped from V and 4 bases from J, the junction kept 5 bases outside the gene matches. This CDR3 has 15 amino acids. The CDR3 reads CASSTGTSVYNEQFF. The DNA of the CDR3 is TGTGCCAGCAGCACCGGGACTAGCGTATACAATGAGCAGTTCTTC.

The rearrangement joins TRBV20-1 to TRBJ2-7, with 7 bases fitting TRBD2. Germline-derived CDR1 and CDR2 are DFQATT and SNEGSKA (reference sequence). V was clipped by 3 bases and J by 3 bases; unmatched bases: 14. The CDR3 sequence is 16 residues long. The CDR3 DNA sequence: TGCAGTGCTAGGGCCCCAGGAGGCGGGAGAGGCTACGAGCAGTACTTC. It encodes CSARAPGGGRGYEQYF.

This chain connects TRBV24-1 to TRBJ2-3; 8 bases match TRBD2. The CDR3 is 17 amino acids. Germline trimming cut 4 bases from V and 4 bases from J; bases unmatched to any gene: 12. Germline V gene sequence: CDR1 KGHDR, CDR2 SFDVKD. The CDR3 reads CATSDLSAGGPADTQYF. CDR3 DNA sequence: TGTGCCACCAGTGACCTCTCTGCGGGGGGCCCAGCAGATACGCAGTATTTT.

This chain links TRBV11-3 with TRBJ2-7, with D unresolved. Per the germline V gene, CDR1 is SGHNT and CDR2 is YENEEA. The CDR3 loop spans 15 amino acids. With 1 base removed from V and 3 bases from J, the gap between germline ends came to 13 bases. The CDR3 bases are TGTGCCAGCAGCTTAGTGACGGTCTCAGTCTACGAGCAGTACTTC. This codes for CASSLVTVSVYEQYF.

This clonotype appeared many times. The rearrangement joins TRBV20-1 to TRBJ2-6; D might be TRBD1 or TRBD2, each matching 6 bases. From germline, CDR1 is DFQATT and CDR2 SNEGSKA (reference sequence). The CDR3 is made up of 19 amino acids. V lost 1 base to trimming and J lost 0 bases, with 19 bases between them. The CDR3 sequence: CSARGGGTHSGSGANVLTF. DNA for the CDR3: TGCAGTGCTAGAGGAGGGGGGACCCACTCGGGCTCTGGGGCCAACGTCCTGACTTTC.

The chain uses TRBV6-5 and TRBJ1-4, with D perhaps matching TRBD1 (6 bases). The V gene's germline CDR1 is MNHEY and CDR2 SVGAGI. Trimming took off 0 bases at V and 7 bases at J, with 15 bases between the two ends. CDR3 length: 16 amino acids. The CDR3 loop is CASSYSTGRGSEKLFF. Written as DNA, the CDR3 is TGTGCCAGCAGTTACTCGACGGGCAGGGGCAGTGAAAAACTGTTTTTT.

This clonotype was observed a single time. The chain is built from TRBV29-1 and TRBJ1-2; weak D call: TRBD1 (6 bases). CDR1 and CDR2 (germline): SQVTM, ANQGSEA. Trimming cost V 4 bases and J 4 bases, with 13 bases left between them. The CDR3 has 13 amino acids. Written as DNA, the CDR3 is TGCAGCGTTGTGATGGGAGGGGGCTATGGCTACACCTTC. Translation gives CSVVMGGGYGYTF. The variable domain in full, completed from reference TRBV29-1 and TRBJ1-2, reads SAVISQKPSRDICQRGTSLTIQCQVDSQVTMMFWYRQQPGQSLTLIATANQGSEATYESGFVIDKFPISRPNLTFSTLTVSNMSPEDSSIYLCSVVMGGGYGYTFGSGTRLTVV.

This clonotype was detected once. The J gene is TRBJ1-1, the V gene TRBV19; 7 nucleotides agree with TRBD1. Germline V gives CDR1 LNHDA, CDR2 SQIVND (reference sequence). The CDR3 loop spans 20 amino acids. V was clipped by 2 bases and J by 1 base; unmatched bases: 19. Written as DNA, the CDR3 is TGTGCCAGTAGTATACTTACCCTCGTGACAGGGCGATCTAGGAACACTGAAGCTTTCTTT. Translated, it gives CASSILTLVTGRSRNTEAFF.

The chain carries TRBV15 and TRBJ1-2; a possible D gene is TRBD1 (6 bases). With 0 bases removed from V and 4 bases from J, the gap between germline ends came to 12 bases. This CDR3 is 15 amino acids long. Germline CDR1 LNHNV, CDR2 YYDKDF (reference sequence). CDR3 residues: CATSRDSGVGYGYTF. Written as DNA, the CDR3 is TGTGCCACCAGCAGAGATTCAGGGGTGGGCTATGGCTACACCTTC.

This chain uses TRBV2 with TRBJ2-1, with TRBD2 matching over 15 bases. This CDR3 is built from 18 residues. CDR1 is SNHLY, CDR2 FYNNEI, per germline. With V trimmed by 5 bases and J by 8 bases, 13 bases remained unmatched. CDR3 nucleotides: TGTGCCAGCAGTACCTGGACTAGCGGGAGGGCCGGTGGGGATGAGCAGTTCTTC. This translates into CASSTWTSGRAGGDEQFF.

The chain is built from TRBV9 and TRBJ1-1; 9 bases line up with TRBD1. CDR3 size: 14 residues. Germline CDR1 is SGDLS and CDR2 is YYNGEE. The junction had 8 bases not matched to a gene; V was cut back by 4 bases and J by 7 bases. The CDR3 protein is CASSTQPGQGEAFF. The CDR3 DNA sequence: TGTGCCAGCAGCACACAACCGGGACAGGGTGAAGCTTTCTTT.

This chain joins TRBV20-1 and TRBJ2-3, with D possibly matching TRBD2 (6 bases). CDR1 is DFQATT and CDR2 is SNEGSKA in the germline V gene (reference sequence). There are 15 residues in the CDR3. V was clipped by 6 bases and J by 4 bases, with 20 bases between them. CDR3 amino acids: CSAPRFAGRSDTQYF. The CDR3 DNA reads TGCAGTGCCCCCCGTTTCGCGGGGAGGTCAGATACGCAGTATTTT.

The chain couples TRBV7-9 to TRBJ2-7; D might be TRBD1 (5 bases). Germline V gene sequence: CDR1 SEHNR, CDR2 FQNEAQ (reference sequence). The CDR3 contains 14 residues. V lost 10 bases and J lost 3, with 19 bases in between. This chain's CDR3 is CATGLATVYYEQYF. Written as DNA, the CDR3 is TGTGCCACCGGGTTGGCGACAGTATACTACGAGCAGTACTTC.

V usage is TRBV5-6 and J usage is TRBJ2-3, with D uncertain. The CDR3 loop spans 13 amino acids. Germline CDR1 reads SGHDT; CDR2 reads YYEEEE. Trimming removed 4 bases from V and 4 bases from J, with 10 bases in between. The CDR3 DNA reads TGTGCCAGCAGCCCCCCAGTGGCAGATACGCAGTATTTT. Translating it yields CASSPPVADTQYF. The variable domain in full, with the rest retrieved from reference TRBV5-6 and TRBJ2-3, is DAGVTQSPTHLIKTRGQQVTLRCSPKSGHDTVSWYQQALGQGPQFIFQYYEEEERQRGNFPDRFSGHQFPNYSSELNVNALLLGDSALYLCASSPPVADTQYFGPGTRLTVL.

The chain combines TRBV29-1 with TRBJ1-6; possible D gene TRBD1, 5 bases. This CDR3 has 12 residues. Germline V CDR1 and CDR2: SQVTM, ANQGSEA. V dropped 4 bases and J dropped 8 bases, with 9 bases sitting between them. CDR3 DNA: TGCAGCGTTGGGACAAGTGATTCACCCCTCCACTTT. It encodes CSVGTSDSPLHF.

Ten or more counts support this clonotype. This CDR3 is CASGGGSYNEQFF. The DNA of the CDR3 is TGCGCCAGCGGGGGGGGCTCCTACAATGAGCAGTTCTTC. This chain connects TRBV5-1 to TRBJ2-1; the match to TRBD2 covers 7 bases. The CDR3 runs to 13 residues. CDR1 SGHRS and CDR2 YFSETQ come from the germline V gene. After removal of 7 bases from V and 0 bases from J, the junction contained 1 base not matched to a gene.

In its sample, this clonotype was seen once. DNA of the CDR3: TGTGCCAGCAGTTCTAGCGGATGCTCCTACAATGAGCAGTTCTTC. Residues: CASSSSGCSYNEQFF. The chain combines TRBV7-3 with TRBJ2-1, with 7 bases identical to TRBD2. The V gene's germline CDR1 is SGHTA and CDR2 FQGTGA. The junction had 5 bases not matched to a gene; V was cut back by 6 bases and J by 0 bases. The CDR3 is 15 residues long.

This clonotype was observed many times. This chain joins TRBV6-5 and TRBJ1-6; the D is unclear. The CDR3 is made up of 15 amino acids. V dropped 3 bases and J dropped 8 bases, with 14 bases sitting between them. Germline assignment: CDR1 MNHEY and CDR2 SVGAGI. CDR3 DNA sequence: TGTGCCAGCAGTTATGGAAGAGGGTTTGATTCACCCCTCCACTTT. Its translation: CASSYGRGFDSPLHF.

The chain combines TRBV30 with TRBJ1-6, with 7 bases that match TRBD1. The germline V gene has CDR1 GTSNPN and CDR2 SVGIG (reference sequence). The CDR3 runs 14 residues. V trimming: 4 bases; J trimming: 7 bases; junction bases outside the gene matches: 7. Here the CDR3 reads CAWTAGQLNSPLHF. The DNA for the CDR3 is TGTGCCTGGACCGCGGGACAGCTAAATTCACCCCTCCACTTT. Full variable domain (missing parts from reference TRBV30 and TRBJ1-6): SQTIHQWPATLVQPVGSPLSLECTVEGTSNPNLYWYRQAAGRGLQLLFYSVGIGQISSEVPQNLSASRPQDRQFILSSKKLLLSDSGFYLCAWTAGQLNSPLHFGNGTRLTVT.

The V call is TRBV2, the J call TRBJ2-3; 9 nucleotides match TRBD2. CDR3 length: 14 residues. Germline CDR1 SNHLY, CDR2 FYNNEI. J was trimmed by 0 bases and V by 9 bases; bases with no gene match: 4. The CDR3 DNA is TGTGCCAGGACTAGCGGCCCTAGCACAGATACGCAGTATTTT. Its translation is CARTSGPSTDTQYF.

The chain joins TRBV9 to TRBJ2-3; 13 bases line up with TRBD2. Trimming took 5 bases from V and 4 from J; bases not matched to a gene: 4. The CDR3 is made up of 15 amino acids. Germline V lookup: CDR1 SGDLS, CDR2 YYNGEE. CDR3 in amino acids: CASRPLAGGPDTQYF. The CDR3 DNA reads as TGTGCCAGCAGACCACTAGCGGGGGGGCCAGATACGCAGTATTTT.

This clonotype was counted a single time. The junction does not match germline at one end; this may be a read error. The chain combines TRBV12-3 or TRBV12-4 with TRBJ2-1; D may be TRBD2 (5 bases). The CDR3 covers 11 residues. The CDR3 spells CASSSGNQQFF. The CDR3 coding sequence is TGTGCCAGCAGTAGCGGCAATCAGCAGTTCTTC.